This T cell receptor (beta chain) stems from a study of cytomegalovirus exposure and HLA in healthy donors. It was with 60 Vbeta and 13 Jbeta primers that the PCR ran. The table came from immunoSEQ multiplex PCR; TCRdb's copy has only in-frame clones and leaves some out. The data show roughly 110,000 clones, roughly four fifths seen once. Though nominally healthy at sampling, donors likely had unrecorded immune exposures. The ends lost 4 bases at V and 3 bases at J; junction bases unmatched: 8. CDR1 is SGHNT, CDR2 YYREEE, per germline (reference sequence). The CDR3 has 16 amino acids. The sequenced material came from PBMCs. This clonotype was obtained from a man aged 50 to 60 in good health and CMV-seronegative. J is TRBJ2-3 and V is TRBV5-4; 10 bases match TRBD2. The DNA for the CDR3 is TGTGCCAGCAGCCAAGAGCGGGGGGGCTTGACAGATACGCAGTATTTT. It yields the protein CASSQERGGLTDTQYF. The complete variable domain, with remaining parts taken from reference TRBV5-4 and TRBJ2-3, reads ETGVTQSPTHLIKTRGQQVTLRCSSQSGHNTVSWYQQALGQGPQFIFQYYREEENGRGNFPPRFSGLQFPNYSSELNVNALELDDSALYLCASSQERGGLTDTQYFGPGTRLTVL.